This T cell receptor beta chain is from a study of T cells in narcolepsy. Study outcomes and limitations: HCRT-specific and TRIB2-specific autoreactive clonotypes appeared among same-patient CSF and blood CD4+ clonotypes.

Concerning this clone: Its antigen is still unknown.

Profiling relied on immunoSEQ multiplex PCR, and the TCRdb table lists in-frame clones only, not all of them. The table includes tens of thousands of clones, about four fifths detected once. The germline CDR1 and CDR2 sequences are MGHRA and YSYEKL. This CDR3 is 13 amino acids long. Deletions cut 1 base from V and 5 bases from J, with 8 bases between. The rearrangement uses TRBV4-1 and TRBJ2-5; D is undetermined. Sequencing was carried out using CD45RA- memory CD4+ T cells from PBMCs. This clonotype was obtained from a human donor with narcolepsy. The CDR3 nucleotides are TGCGCCAGCAGCCAAGTAAAGTTGGAGACCCAGTACTTC. Protein: CASSQVKLETQYF.